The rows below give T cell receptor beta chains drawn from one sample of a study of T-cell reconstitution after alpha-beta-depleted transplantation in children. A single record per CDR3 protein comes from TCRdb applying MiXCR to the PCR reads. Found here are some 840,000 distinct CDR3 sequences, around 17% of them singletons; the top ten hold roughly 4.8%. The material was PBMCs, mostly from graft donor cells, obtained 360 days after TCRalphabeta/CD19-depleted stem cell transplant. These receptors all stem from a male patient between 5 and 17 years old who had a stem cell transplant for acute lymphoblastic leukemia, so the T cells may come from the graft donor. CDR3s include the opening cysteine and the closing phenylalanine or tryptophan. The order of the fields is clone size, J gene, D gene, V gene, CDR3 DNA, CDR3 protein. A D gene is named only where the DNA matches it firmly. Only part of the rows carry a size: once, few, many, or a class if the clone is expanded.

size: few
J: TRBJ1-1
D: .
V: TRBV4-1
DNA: TGCGCCAGCTCGGTCTTTAGACTTAACACTGAAGCTTTCTTT
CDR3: CASSVFRLNTEAFF

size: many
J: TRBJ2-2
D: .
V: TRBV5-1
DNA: TGCGCCAGCATTCCTGGGGGGTTAAACACCGGGGAGCTGTTTTTT
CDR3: CASIPGGLNTGELFF

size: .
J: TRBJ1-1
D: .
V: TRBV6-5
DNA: TGTGCCAGCAGTTGGAGTTTCGGGGGCACTGAAGCTTTCTTT
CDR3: CASSWSFGGTEAFF

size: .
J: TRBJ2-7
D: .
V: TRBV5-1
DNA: TGCGCCAGCACCCCCCATTGGGGACAACCCTACGAGCAGTACTTC
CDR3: CASTPHWGQPYEQYF

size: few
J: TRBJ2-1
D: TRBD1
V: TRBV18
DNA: TGTGCCAGCTCACCGGTTGACAGGGCATCCTACAATGAGCAGTTCTTC
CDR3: CASSPVDRASYNEQFF

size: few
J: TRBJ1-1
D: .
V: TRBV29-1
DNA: TGCAGCGTTTACAGGGTGAACACTGAAGCTTTCTTT
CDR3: CSVYRVNTEAFF

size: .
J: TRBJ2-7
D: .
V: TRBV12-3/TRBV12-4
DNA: TGTGCCAGCAGTTTTTGGACCCTCTACGAGCAGTACTTC
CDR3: CASSFWTLYEQYF

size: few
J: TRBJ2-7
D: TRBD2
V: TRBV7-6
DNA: TGTGCCAGCAGCTCCCGTGCTAGCGGGAGGGGACAATACGAGCAGTACTTC
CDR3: CASSSRASGRGQYEQYF

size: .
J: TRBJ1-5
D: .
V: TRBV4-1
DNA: TGCGCCAGCAGCCCCCCCCCGGTGCAGTATAGCAATCAGCCCCAGCATTTT
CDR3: CASSPPPVQYSNQPQHF

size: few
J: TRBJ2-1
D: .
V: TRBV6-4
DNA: TGTGCCAGCGTGACAGAGCAGTTCTTC
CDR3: CASVTEQFF

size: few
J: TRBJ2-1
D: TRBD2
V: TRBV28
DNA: TGTGCCAGCAGTGGGCTAGCGGGGGGGATCTACAATGAGCAGTTCTTC
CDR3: CASSGLAGGIYNEQFF

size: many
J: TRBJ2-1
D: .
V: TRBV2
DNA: TGTGCCAGCAGTGGGAGGGACAGAGCCTACAATGAGCAGTTCTTC
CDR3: CASSGRDRAYNEQFF

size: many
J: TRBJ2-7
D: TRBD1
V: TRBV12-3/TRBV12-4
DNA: TGTGCCAGTCGGGGTGGGACAGCTTACGAGCAGTACTTC
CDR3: CASRGGTAYEQYF

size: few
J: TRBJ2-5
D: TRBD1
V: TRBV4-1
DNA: TGCGCCAGCAGCCTGAAACTTGGACAGGACCAAGAGACCCAGTACTTC
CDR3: CASSLKLGQDQETQYF

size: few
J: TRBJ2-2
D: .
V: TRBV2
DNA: TGTGCCAGCAGTGTCGGAACGACGGGGACCGGGGAGCTGTTTTTT
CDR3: CASSVGTTGTGELFF

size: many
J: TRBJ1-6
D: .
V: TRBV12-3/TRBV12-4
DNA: TGTGCCAGCAGTTTAGTCTCCTCACAAAACTCACCCCTCCACTTT
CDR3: CASSLVSSQNSPLHF

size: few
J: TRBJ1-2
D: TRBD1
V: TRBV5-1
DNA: TGCGCCAGCAGCTTGGAGGCAGGGGGAGATGGCTACACCTTC
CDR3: CASSLEAGGDGYTF

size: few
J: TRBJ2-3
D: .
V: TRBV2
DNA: TGTGCCAGCAGTGATTTCCCCGATACGCAGTATTTT
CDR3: CASSDFPDTQYF

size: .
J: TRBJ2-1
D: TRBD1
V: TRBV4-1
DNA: TGCGCCAGCAGCCAGCCCCGGGACAGGCCACAGACGAGCTCCTACAATGAGCAGTTCTTC
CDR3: CASSQPRDRPQTSSYNEQFF

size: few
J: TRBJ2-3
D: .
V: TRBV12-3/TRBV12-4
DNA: TGTGCCAGCAGTCGACCCCGAACAGATACGCAGTATTTT
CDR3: CASSRPRTDTQYF

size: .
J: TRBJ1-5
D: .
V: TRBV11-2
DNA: TGTGCCAGCAGCACGATCGATAGCAATCAGCCCCAGCATTTT
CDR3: CASSTIDSNQPQHF

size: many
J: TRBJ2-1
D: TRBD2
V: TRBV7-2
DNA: TGTGCCAGCAGCTTAGCCATAGGTCAGCGGGAGGCTTACAATGAGCAGTTCTTC
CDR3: CASSLAIGQREAYNEQFF

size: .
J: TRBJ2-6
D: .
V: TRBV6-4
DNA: TGTGCCAGCAGTCCACTAGGTGGGGGAGTCTCTGGGGCCAACGTCCTGACTTTC
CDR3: CASSPLGGGVSGANVLTF

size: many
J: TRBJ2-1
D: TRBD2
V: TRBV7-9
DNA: TGTGCCAGCAGCTTTAGCGGGAGGCCTGGCAATGAGCAGTTCTTC
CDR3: CASSFSGRPGNEQFF

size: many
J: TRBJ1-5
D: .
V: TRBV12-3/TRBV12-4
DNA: TGTGCCAGCAGCGACCGATTCTCTTATCAGCCCCAGCATTTT
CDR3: CASSDRFSYQPQHF

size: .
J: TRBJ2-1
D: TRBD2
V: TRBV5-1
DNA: TGCGCCAGCAGCTCCCCGGGGGGGGAGGACAATGAGCAGTTCTTC
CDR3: CASSSPGGEDNEQFF

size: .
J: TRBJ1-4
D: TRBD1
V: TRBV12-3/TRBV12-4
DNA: TGTGCCAGCAGTCGGCAGGGACAGACTAATGAAAAACTGTTTTTT
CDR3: CASSRQGQTNEKLFF

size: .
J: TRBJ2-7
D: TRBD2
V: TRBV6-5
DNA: TGTGCCAGCAGTTTTGGACTAGGAAGGGCCTACGAGCAGTACTTC
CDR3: CASSFGLGRAYEQYF

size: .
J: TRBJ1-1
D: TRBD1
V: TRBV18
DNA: TGTGCCAGCTCACCGGACAGGGGTATGAACACTGAAGCTTTCTTT
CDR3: CASSPDRGMNTEAFF

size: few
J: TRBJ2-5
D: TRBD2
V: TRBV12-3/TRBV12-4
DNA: TGTGCCAGCAGTTTATTTGCGGGAGATCAAGAGACCCAGTACTTC
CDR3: CASSLFAGDQETQYF

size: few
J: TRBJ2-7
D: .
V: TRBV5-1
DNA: TGCGCCAGCAGCTTGTGGCGAGGGCGCACCGACGAGCAGTACTTC
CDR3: CASSLWRGRTDEQYF

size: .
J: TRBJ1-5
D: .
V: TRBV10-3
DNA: TGTGCCATCAGTGAGGAGCTAGGGAATCAGCCCCAGCATTTT
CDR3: CAISEELGNQPQHF

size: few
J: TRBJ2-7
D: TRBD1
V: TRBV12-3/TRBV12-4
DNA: TGTGCCAGCAGTCTCGTAAGACAGGGGGCGAAGCAGTACTTC
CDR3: CASSLVRQGAKQYF

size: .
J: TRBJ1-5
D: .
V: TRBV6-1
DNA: TGTGCCAGCAGTCCTCAGCAGGGTTCCGTCCGGCATTTT
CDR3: CASSPQQGSVRHF

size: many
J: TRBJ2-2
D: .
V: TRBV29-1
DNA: TGCAGCGTTGAAACTCCCCCCGGGGAGCTGTTTTTT
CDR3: CSVETPPGELFF

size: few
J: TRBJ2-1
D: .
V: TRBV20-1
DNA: TGCAGTGCTGGCTATAGTTTTCGTAGGGATGAGCAGTTCTTC
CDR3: CSAGYSFRRDEQFF

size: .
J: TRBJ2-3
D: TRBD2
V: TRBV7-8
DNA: TGTGCCAGCAGCTCCCGACGGACTAGCGGGGTTCAGGGTGGGCAGTATTTT
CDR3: CASSSRRTSGVQGGQYF

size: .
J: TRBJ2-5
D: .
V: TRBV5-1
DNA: TGCGCCAGCAGCTATATCAGGACCCAAGAGACCCAGTACTTC
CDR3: CASSYIRTQETQYF

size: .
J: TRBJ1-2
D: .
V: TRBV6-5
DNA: TGTGCCAGCAGCTTAGAAACCACTCCTTTCTATGGCTACACCTTC
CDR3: CASSLETTPFYGYTF

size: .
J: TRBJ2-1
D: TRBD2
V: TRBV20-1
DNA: TGCAGTGCTAGTCGTAGCGGGAGCCTTAATGAGCAGTTCTTC
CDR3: CSASRSGSLNEQFF

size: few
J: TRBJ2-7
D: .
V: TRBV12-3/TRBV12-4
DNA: TGTGCCAGCACAAAGTGGTCGGGACCGACCTACGAGCAGTACTTC
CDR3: CASTKWSGPTYEQYF

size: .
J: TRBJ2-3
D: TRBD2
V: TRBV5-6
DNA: TGTGCCAGCAGCTTGGGCCCGACTAGCGGGAGGACAGATACGCAGTATTTT
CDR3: CASSLGPTSGRTDTQYF

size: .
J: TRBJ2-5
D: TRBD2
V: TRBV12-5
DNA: TGTGCTAGTGGTTTGGTACTGAGGGGACTAGCGGGAGGAGAGACCCAGTACTTC
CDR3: CASGLVLRGLAGGETQYF

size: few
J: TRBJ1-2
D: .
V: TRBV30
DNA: TGTGCCTGGAGTTCAACCGGGACCTTTGGCTACACCTTC
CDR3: CAWSSTGTFGYTF

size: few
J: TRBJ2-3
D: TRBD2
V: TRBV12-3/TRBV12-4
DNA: TGTGCCAGCAGTTGGGCGGGAGAGCCAGATACGCAGTATTTT
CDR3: CASSWAGEPDTQYF

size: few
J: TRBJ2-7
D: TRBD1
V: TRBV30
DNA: TGTGCCTATGACAGGGGGCTGGTCTACGAGCAGTACTTC
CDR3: CAYDRGLVYEQYF

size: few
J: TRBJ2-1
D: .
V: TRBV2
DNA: TGTGCCAGCAGGTCCTCTTCTACTCCGTTCTTC
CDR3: CASRSSSTPFF

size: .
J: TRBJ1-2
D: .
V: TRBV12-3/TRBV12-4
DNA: TGTGCCAGCAGTTTAGGGACGGATTCCTATGGCTACACCTTC
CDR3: CASSLGTDSYGYTF

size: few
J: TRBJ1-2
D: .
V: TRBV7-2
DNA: TGTGCCAGCAGCTTAGGACTGGGGACGATCTATGGCTACACCTTC
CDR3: CASSLGLGTIYGYTF

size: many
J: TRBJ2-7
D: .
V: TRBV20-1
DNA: TGCAGTGCTGGTCCGGGACCAAACTACGAGCAGTACTTC
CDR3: CSAGPGPNYEQYF

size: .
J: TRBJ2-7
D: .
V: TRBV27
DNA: TGTGCCAGCAGTTTTCGGGCCGACGGCGAGCAGTACTTC
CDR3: CASSFRADGEQYF

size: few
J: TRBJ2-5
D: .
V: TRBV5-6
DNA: TGTGCCAGCAGCTTGGGGTACGTAGGAGAGACCCAGTACTTC
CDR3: CASSLGYVGETQYF

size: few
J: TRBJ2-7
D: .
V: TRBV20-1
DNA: TGCAGTGCCAGGCGCGAGTCGGAAGAGCAGTACTTC
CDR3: CSARRESEEQYF

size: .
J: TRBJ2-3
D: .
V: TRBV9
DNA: TGTGCCAGCAGCGACCCGGGACACCGAGCGACAGATACGCAGTATTTT
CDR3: CASSDPGHRATDTQYF

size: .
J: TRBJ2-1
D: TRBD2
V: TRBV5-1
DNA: TGCGCCAGCAGCCCCACTAGCGGGAGAGATGGTGAGCAGTTCTTC
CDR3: CASSPTSGRDGEQFF

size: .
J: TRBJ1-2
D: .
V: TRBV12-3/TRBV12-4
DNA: TGTGCCAGCAGTTTAGTAGGCAGCAATGGCTACACCTTC
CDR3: CASSLVGSNGYTF